These 8 T cell receptor beta chains share one sample of origin, sequenced in a study of blood T cell repertoires in COVID-19. TCRdb keeps only in-frame clones here, not all; method: immunoSEQ multiplex PCR. The sample carries around 65,000 clones, 79% recorded once. The source material was peripheral blood. The receptors originated from a man aged 60 to 69 with acute or convalescent COVID-19.

This clone was seen once. The chain carries TRBV9 and TRBJ1-2; possible D gene TRBD1, 6 bases. The CDR3 extends over 14 amino acids. In germline, CDR1 is SGDLS, CDR2 YYNGEE. V was trimmed by 4 bases and J by 3 bases, leaving 13 bases between them. The CDR3 sequence: CASSTGISDYGYTF. CDR3 DNA sequence: TGTGCCAGCAGCACAGGGATTAGTGACTATGGCTACACCTTC.

This chain joins TRBV6-2 or TRBV6-3 and TRBJ2-3, with D perhaps matching TRBD1 (5 bases). This CDR3 has 21 amino acids. Germline CDR1 is MNHEY and CDR2 is SVGEGT. Trimming cost V 6 bases and J 4 bases, with 35 bases left between them. The CDR3 loop reads CASSPVYVAGRPTKLADTQYF. DNA of the CDR3: TGTGCCAGCAGCCCCGTTTATGTGGCAGGGCGGCCCACAAAACTTGCAGATACGCAGTATTTT.

This rearrangement joins TRBV7-9 to TRBJ1-4; D is uncertain. V dropped 2 bases and J dropped 2 bases, with 12 bases sitting between them. The CDR3 consists of 16 residues. Germline lookup yields CDR1 SEHNR and CDR2 FQNEAQ (reference sequence). The CDR3 coding sequence is TGTGCCAGCAGCTTACCGCGGGGTCGGACTAATGAAAAACTGTTTTTT. This gives the protein CASSLPRGRTNEKLFF.

The CDR3 coding sequence is TGCGCCAGCAGCTTGAAAACAGGCAACTACGAGCAGTACTTC. Its translation is CASSLKTGNYEQYF. V gene TRBV5-1 combines with J gene TRBJ2-7; TRBD1 might be the D (5 bases). CDR3 size: 14 residues. Trimming pared 1 base from V and 3 bases from J, leaving 11 bases between. CDR1 and CDR2 (germline): SGHRS, YFSETQ.

The chain links TRBV4-3 to TRBJ2-7, with a tentative D call TRBD2 (6 bases). The CDR3 length is 15 residues. Trimming removed 2 bases from V and 3 bases from J, with 14 bases in between. Looked up from germline, CDR1 is LGHNA and CDR2 is YSLEER. The CDR3, as DNA: TGCGCCAGCAGCCAACTCCGGGACTCCTACTACGAGCAGTACTTC. It codes for CASSQLRDSYYEQYF.

J is TRBJ1-1 and V is TRBV7-9, with TRBD1 matching 7 bases. The V segment lost 1 base and the J segment 5 bases; nucleotides outside the gene matches: 7. This CDR3 is 15 amino acids long. Germline loops: CDR1 SEHNR, CDR2 FQNEAQ (reference sequence). The CDR3: CASSLEAGGRTEAFF. The CDR3 DNA reads TGTGCCAGCAGCTTAGAGGCAGGGGGGAGAACTGAAGCTTTCTTT.

V gene TRBV21-1 combines with J gene TRBJ2-7; TRBD1 is the table's D call, not checked against the DNA. TRBV21-1 is described as a pseudogene. This CDR3 spans 18 amino acids. The CDR3 spells CASSKEGHRPRWKREQYF. The CDR3 DNA follows: TGTGCCAGCAGCAAAGAAGGACACAGGCCGCGATGGAAACGGGAGCAGTACTTC.

The rearrangement joins TRBV5-1 to TRBJ2-4; 7 bases are shared with TRBD2. The germline CDR1 and CDR2 sequences are SGHRS and YFSETQ. Losses at the gene ends were 4 bases for V and 5 bases for J; bases not matched to a gene: 9. This CDR3 is 15 amino acids long. The CDR3 region is CASSAQGGPENIQYF. CDR3 DNA: TGCGCCAGCAGCGCCCAGGGAGGGCCTGAAAACATTCAGTACTTC.